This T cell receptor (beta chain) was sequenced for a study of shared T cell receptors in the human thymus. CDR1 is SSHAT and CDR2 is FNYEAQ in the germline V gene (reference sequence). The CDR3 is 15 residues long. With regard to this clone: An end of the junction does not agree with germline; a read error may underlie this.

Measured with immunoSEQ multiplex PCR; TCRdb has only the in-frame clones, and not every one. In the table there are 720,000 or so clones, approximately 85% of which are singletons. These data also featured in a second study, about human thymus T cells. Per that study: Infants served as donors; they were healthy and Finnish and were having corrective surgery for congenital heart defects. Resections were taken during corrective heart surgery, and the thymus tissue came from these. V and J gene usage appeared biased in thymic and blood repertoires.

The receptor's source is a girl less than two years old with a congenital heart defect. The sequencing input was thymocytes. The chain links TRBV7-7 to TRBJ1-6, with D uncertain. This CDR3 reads CASSASLLNAEALHF. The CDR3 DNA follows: TGTGCTAGCAGCGCCTCCCTCCTAAACGCGGAGGCCCTCCACTTT.